The clone carrying this TCR beta chain has only a few counts. Antigen: not known. The source of the sample is a study of T cell repertoires in cytomegalovirus infection. Study information: TCR beta signatures that were public indicated CMV infection and matching HLA type. Study-level findings and limits: Cumulative public TCR beta family frequency identified carriers of CMV plus the relevant HLA. HLA-C-restricted CMV clonotypes gave the most frequent clonotype in two of eight donors.

Trimming removed 5 bases at V and 5 bases at J, with 12 bases between. The CDR3 contains 13 residues. The V gene's germline CDR1 is LGHNA and CDR2 YNFKEQ. TCRdb redid the calling of the reads with MiXCR, one entry per CDR3 protein. This table holds some 400,000 distinct CDR3 sequences, 30% to 40% found once. The rearrangement joins TRBV4-2 to TRBJ2-5; D remains ambiguous. The sequencing sample was made of PBMCs. This sequence was found in a human donor in good health (CMV status not recorded). Some clones in this sample may be carry-over from other donors' samples. The chain's CDR3 is CASSNTISETQYF. The CDR3, as DNA: TGTGCCAGCAGCAACACAATTTCGGAGACCCAGTACTTC.